This TCR beta chain was found in a study of OX40 agonist ivuxolimab in advanced cancers. About the study: Earlier anti-PD-1, anti-PD-L1 or anti-CTLA-4 therapy was permitted; 30% to 50% had received some.

The repertoire was sequenced with immunoSEQ multiplex PCR; TCRdb's copy has only in-frame clones and lacks some. Of more than 65,000 clones listed, roughly 78% are singletons. Trimming removed 5 bases at V and 1 base at J, with 11 bases between. The CDR3 is 14 amino acids. The germline CDR1 and CDR2 sequences are SNHLY and FYNNEI. Notes on the study in general: Some patients without response likewise showed low normalized clonal expansion. CD8+ T cells showed, on average, more clonal expansion than CD4+ cells. Dose levels from 0.1 to 3.0 mg/kg saw CD4+ and CD8+ blood T cells expand clonally by week 6.

This clone was counted between two and nine times. The antigen is unknown. This clonotype was sampled from an adult with an advanced solid tumor such as melanoma, head and neck, liver or kidney cancer. This chain connects TRBV2 to TRBJ1-1; possibly TRBD1 for D (5 bases). Sequenced here: CD4+ or CD8+ T cells sorted from blood, sampled in a trial of the OX40 agonist ivuxolimab. As DNA, the CDR3 is TGTGCCAGCAGTAGGGGACTTAGGAACACTGAAGCTTTCTTT. Translated: CASSRGLRNTEAFF. Looking up the rest from reference TRBV2 and TRBJ1-1 gives the full variable domain: EPEVTQTPSHQVTQMGQEVILRCVPISNHLYFYWYRQILGQKVEFLVSFYNNEISEKSEIFDDQFSVERPDGSNFTLKIRSTKLEDSAMYFCASSRGLRNTEAFFGQGTRLTVV.